This record looks at one T cell receptor (beta chain) sequence and its context. Germline CDR1 and CDR2: MDHEN and SYDVKM. The germline V and J ends were trimmed by 5 bases and 0 bases, with 14 bases remaining between them. This CDR3 spans 15 amino acids. This entry is derived from a study of blood T cell repertoires in COVID-19. About the study: Recovered status in Cohort 3 required two negative PCRs, clearance, or symptom resolution. The United States, Italy and Spain were the sources of the acute and convalescent COVID-19 samples.

The assay was immunoSEQ multiplex PCR, and TCRdb's table has in-frame clones only and misses some. The table lists roughly 340,000 clones, around 87% of them singletons. Cohorts were assigned according to the clinical history that participants reported. The rearrangement links TRBV28 to TRBJ2-7, with a tentative D call TRBD1 (8 bases). The sequencing input was PBMCs or T cells enriched from blood (not recorded which). This TCR came from a man in his forties in a cohort exposed to, infected with or recovered from COVID-19 (not recorded which). The CDR3 DNA follows: TGTGCCAGCAGTACGACAGGGGAGGGCTCCTACGAGCAGTACTTC. Its protein is CASSTTGEGSYEQYF.